Presented here are 16 T cell receptor beta chains from one specimen sequenced in a study of blood T cell repertoires in COVID-19. The method was immunoSEQ multiplex PCR; TCRdb's version includes in-frame clones alone and lacks a portion of them. The sample consists of more than 45,000 clones, 70% to 90% of them appearing once. The specimen was peripheral blood. These receptors were collected from a human donor in a cohort sampled during active COVID-19.

This chain uses TRBV7-6 with TRBJ2-1, with TRBD1 identical over 7 bases. Losses at the gene ends were 2 bases for V and 0 bases for J; bases not matched to a gene: 4. The CDR3 consists of 16 residues. Germline assignment: CDR1 SGHVS and CDR2 FNYEAQ. The CDR3 loop reads CASSLIGQASYNEQFF. CDR3 DNA: TGTGCCAGCAGCTTAATCGGACAGGCCTCCTACAATGAGCAGTTCTTC.

The J gene is TRBJ2-1, the V gene TRBV7-9; D remains ambiguous. V lost 5 bases and J 9 bases, leaving 14 bases between the germline ends. The CDR3 is made up of 13 amino acids. Germline V gene lookup returns CDR1 SEHNR and CDR2 FQNEAQ (reference sequence). CDR3 DNA: TGTGCCAGCAGCCCACCAGGCGTTCTTGAGCAGTTCTTC. This sequence encodes CASSPPGVLEQFF.

Only one count was recorded for this clone. The chain carries TRBV12-3 or TRBV12-4 and TRBJ1-1, with D maybe TRBD1 (6 bases). V was pared by 2 bases and J by 4 bases, with 8 bases between. CDR3 size: 13 residues. The CDR3 is CASSLRDITEAFF. CDR3 DNA sequence: TGTGCCAGCAGTTTAAGGGACATCACTGAAGCTTTCTTT.

J is TRBJ2-7 and V is TRBV11-2; 10 positions match TRBD1. Germline V gives CDR1 SGHAT, CDR2 FQNNGV. After removal of 2 bases from V and 2 bases from J, the junction contained 3 bases not matched to a gene. There are 15 residues in the CDR3. The DNA for the CDR3 is TGTGCCAGCAGCTTAATGGGACAGGGGACCTACGAGCAGTACTTC. Protein: CASSLMGQGTYEQYF.

The rearrangement uses TRBV10-3 and TRBJ1-5; D remains ambiguous. V was clipped by 10 bases and J by 1 base, with 8 bases between them. The germline V gene encodes CDR1 ENHRY and CDR2 SYGVKD. This CDR3 has 12 residues. CDR3 amino acids: CASGPSNQPQHF. The CDR3 coding sequence is TGTGCCAGTGGGCCAAGCAATCAGCCCCAGCATTTT.

The genes are TRBV11-2 and TRBJ1-1; D may be TRBD1 (6 bases). CDR3 length: 16 amino acids. CDR1 is SGHAT, CDR2 FQNNGV, per germline. V was trimmed by 3 bases and J by 1 base, leaving 15 bases between them. In DNA form, the CDR3 reads TGTGCCAGCAGCTTGTTGACAGGCCTGGGGAACACTGAAGCTTTCTTT. It codes for CASSLLTGLGNTEAFF. Variable domain in full (rest from reference TRBV11-2 and TRBJ1-1): EAGVAQSPRYKIIEKRQSVAFWCNPISGHATLYWYQQILGQGPKLLIQFQNNGVVDDSQLPKDRFSAERLKGVDSTLKIQPAKLEDSAVYLCASSLLTGLGNTEAFFGQGTRLTVV.

This clone was recorded only once. The chain carries TRBV5-4 and TRBJ2-2; tentative D call: TRBD2 (6 bases). The CDR3 is made up of 16 amino acids. Trimming removed 4 bases at V and 0 bases at J, with 13 bases between. The germline CDR1 and CDR2 sequences are SGHNT and YYREEE (reference sequence). The DNA for the CDR3 is TGTGCCAGCAGCCCCGTCGGGGGTGCGAACACCGGGGAGCTGTTTTTT. Amino acids: CASSPVGGANTGELFF.

This clone was detected only once. V is TRBV19 and J is TRBJ2-1, with D possibly TRBD1 on 7 matching bases. The CDR3 runs 15 residues. Trimming stripped 5 bases from V and 5 bases from J, with 16 bases between. Germline CDR1 LNHDA, CDR2 SQIVND (reference sequence). In DNA, the CDR3 is TGTGCCAGTAGTCCAGGGGGGACCCCGAACAATGAGCAGTTCTTC. As protein: CASSPGGTPNNEQFF.

This clone was observed once. V is TRBV3-1 (or the pseudogene TRBV3-2) and J is TRBJ1-5, with a possible D match to TRBD1 (5 bases). The germline V gene has CDR1 LGHDT and CDR2 YNNKEL (reference sequence). The CDR3 contains 16 residues. V was trimmed by 0 bases and J by 3 bases, leaving 12 bases between them. This CDR3 reads CASSQDGGDPNQPQHF. The CDR3 bases are TGTGCCAGCAGCCAAGATGGCGGGGACCCCAATCAGCCCCAGCATTTT.

The chain recombines TRBV7-6 with TRBJ1-1, with D tentatively TRBD1 (5 bases). V shed 5 bases and J shed 1 base, with 11 bases lying between them. This CDR3 comprises 14 residues. Germline CDR1 SGHVS, CDR2 FNYEAQ. CDR3 amino acids: CASSLETANTEAFF. CDR3 DNA sequence: TGTGCCAGCAGCCTAGAGACAGCGAACACTGAAGCTTTCTTT.

CDR3 coding DNA: TGTGCCAGCAGCTCAGCACAGGGAAGGACTGAAGCTTTCTTT. It translates to CASSSAQGRTEAFF. The chain uses TRBV7-2 and TRBJ1-1; D possibly corresponds to TRBD1 (6 bases). Germline V CDR1 and CDR2: SGHTA, FQGNSA. The CDR3 length is 14 residues. Trimming took 4 bases from V and 5 from J, leaving 14 bases between them.

The chain combines TRBV11-1 with TRBJ2-7, with 9 nucleotides matching TRBD1. CDR1 and CDR2 (germline): SGHAT, FQDESV (reference sequence). V shed 5 bases, J shed 3 bases, and the junction held 8 bases outside the gene matches. The CDR3 has 15 amino acids. CDR3 in amino acids: CASSGGRQGDYEQYF. The CDR3 nucleotides read TGTGCCAGCAGCGGAGGACGACAGGGGGACTACGAGCAGTACTTC.

This clone was counted a few times. The J gene is TRBJ2-7, the V gene TRBV7-2; D remains unclear. CDR1 is SGHTA, CDR2 FQGNSA, per germline. The CDR3 is made up of 12 amino acids. Trimming left V 8 bases short and J 2 bases short, with 10 bases between. DNA of the CDR3: TGTGCCAGCTTTTCGTCTGCCTACGAGCAGTACTTC. It is translated as CASFSSAYEQYF.

This chain joins TRBV10-1 and TRBJ2-7; unclear D gene. Trimming took off 3 bases at V and 4 bases at J, with 13 bases between the two ends. The CDR3 covers 14 residues. Germline V gives CDR1 WNHNN, CDR2 SYGVQD (reference sequence). This CDR3 reads CASSDCRTKYEQYF. The CDR3 nucleotides read TGCGCCAGCAGTGACTGCAGAACTAAGTACGAGCAGTACTTC.

The chain links TRBV11-3 to TRBJ2-2; weak D call: TRBD1 (5 bases). Germline-derived CDR1 and CDR2 are SGHNT and YENEEA. CDR3 length: 13 residues. The V end lost 4 bases, the J end lost 5 bases, and 8 bases lay between the germline ends. The CDR3 sequence is CASSSRQTGELFF. CDR3 sequence (DNA): TGTGCCAGCAGCTCCCGACAGACCGGGGAGCTGTTTTTT.

The chain combines TRBV7-8 with TRBJ2-3, with D uncertain. Germline V gives CDR1 SGHVS, CDR2 FQNEAQ. Trimming took 3 bases from V and 6 from J, leaving 10 bases between them. The CDR3 length is 13 residues. CDR3 bases: TGTGCCAGCAGCTTTGGCAACGGGGATACGCAGTATTTT. Its translation is CASSFGNGDTQYF.